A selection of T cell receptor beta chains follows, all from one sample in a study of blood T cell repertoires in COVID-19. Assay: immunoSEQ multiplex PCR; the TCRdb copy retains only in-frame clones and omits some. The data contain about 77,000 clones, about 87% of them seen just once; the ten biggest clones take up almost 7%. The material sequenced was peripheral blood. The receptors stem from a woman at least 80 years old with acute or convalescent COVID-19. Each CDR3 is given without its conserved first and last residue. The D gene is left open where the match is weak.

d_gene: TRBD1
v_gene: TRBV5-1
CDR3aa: ASRRTGGQGYMNTEAF

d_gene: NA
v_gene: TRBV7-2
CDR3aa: ASSIGGPGNTGELF

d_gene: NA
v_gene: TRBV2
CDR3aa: ASSGDSRTEAF

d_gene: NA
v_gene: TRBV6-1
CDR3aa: ASSEAQGLQAF

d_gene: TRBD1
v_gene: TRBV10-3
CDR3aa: AISAPGTGFPEAF

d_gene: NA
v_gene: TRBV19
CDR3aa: ASSIDGRGYEQF

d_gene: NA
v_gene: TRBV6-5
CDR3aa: ASSYVIRGDYGYT

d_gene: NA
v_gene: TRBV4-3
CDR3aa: ASSQGPRAQLF

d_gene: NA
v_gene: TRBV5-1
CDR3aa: ASSSRGSEYQETQY

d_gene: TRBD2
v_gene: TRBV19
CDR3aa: ASSILRRTSGKTGELF

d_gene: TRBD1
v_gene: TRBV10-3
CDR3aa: AISERQGDQPQH

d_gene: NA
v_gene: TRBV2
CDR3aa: ATSETPGETQY

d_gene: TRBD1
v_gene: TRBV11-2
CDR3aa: ASSLDSRTGADTQY

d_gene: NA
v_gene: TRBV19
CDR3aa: ASSNEGTTEAF

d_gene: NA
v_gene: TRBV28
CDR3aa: ASSLGGVGTEAF

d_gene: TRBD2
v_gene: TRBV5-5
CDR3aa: ASSFIIAGGGLNEQF

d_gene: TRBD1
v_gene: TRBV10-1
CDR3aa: ASSNRGPANYGYT

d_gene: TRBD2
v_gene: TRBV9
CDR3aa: ASSGRAGEVNTGELF

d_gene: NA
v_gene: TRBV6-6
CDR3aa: ASSYSTRDYEQY

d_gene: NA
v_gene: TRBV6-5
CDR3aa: ASRPGLSNTEAF

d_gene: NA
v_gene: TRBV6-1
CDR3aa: ASSDWGYSYEQY

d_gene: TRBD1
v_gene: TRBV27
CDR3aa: ASSLGAGGAIGELF

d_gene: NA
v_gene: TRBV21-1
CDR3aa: ASSTYHQGLRCTEAF

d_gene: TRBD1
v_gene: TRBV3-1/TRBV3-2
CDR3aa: ASSQERYRGLSYEQY

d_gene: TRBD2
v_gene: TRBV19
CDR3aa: ASSLGLASYEQY

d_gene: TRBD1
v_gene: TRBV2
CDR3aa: ASSSTGGSSD

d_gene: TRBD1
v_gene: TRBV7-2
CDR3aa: ASSAGTGGPYNSPLH

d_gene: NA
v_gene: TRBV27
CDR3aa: ASRFRQAYNSPLH

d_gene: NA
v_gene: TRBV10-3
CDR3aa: AISENGQINYGYT

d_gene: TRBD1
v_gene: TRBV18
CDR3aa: ASSPPGTGGAGANVLT

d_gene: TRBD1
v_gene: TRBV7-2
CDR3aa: ASSPWLGGQGYGYT

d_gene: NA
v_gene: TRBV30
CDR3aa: AWSRENTEAF

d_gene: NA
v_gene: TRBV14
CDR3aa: ASSTQVNTEAF

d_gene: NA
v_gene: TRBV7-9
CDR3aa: ASSSPGLFGDIQY

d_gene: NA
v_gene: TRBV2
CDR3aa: ASKQVNQPQH

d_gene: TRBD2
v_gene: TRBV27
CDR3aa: ASRTSGQGTSGRPL

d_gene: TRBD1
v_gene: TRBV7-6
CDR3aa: ASSTPGGRTGNTIY

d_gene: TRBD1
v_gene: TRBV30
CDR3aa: AWRGQGREKLF

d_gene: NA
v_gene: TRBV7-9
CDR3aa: ASSLASPGPSYEQY

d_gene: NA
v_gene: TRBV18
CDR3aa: ASSPGGELF

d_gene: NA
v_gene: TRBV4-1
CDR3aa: ASSQDPERDGYT

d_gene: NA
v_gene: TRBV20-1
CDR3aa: SAISPDTQY

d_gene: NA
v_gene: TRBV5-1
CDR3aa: ASSGGQFNYGYT

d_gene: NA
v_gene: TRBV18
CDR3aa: ASSPLQANSPLH

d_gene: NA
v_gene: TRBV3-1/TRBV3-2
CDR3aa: ASSLLATEQF